This TCR beta chain was captured in a study of T cell responses to AZD1222 COVID-19 vaccine. Study results and caveats: Only six people who got AZD1222 tested seropositive at baseline.

This clone has just one count. The antigen remains unidentified. Repertoires were generated with immunoSEQ multiplex PCR, while TCRdb's copy carries only in-frame clones and drops some. The table shows 160,000 or so clones, with 88% occurring only once. This clonotype was obtained from an adult in good health. This specimen was peripheral blood, taken on day 0 of AZD1222 vaccination.

CDR3 sequence (DNA): TGTGCCAGCAGTTTTGCGGGCTTTAGCGCTGAAGCTTTCTTT. As protein: CASSFAGFSAEAFF. The chain employs TRBV27 and TRBJ1-1, with unresolved D. The CDR3 covers 14 residues. Trimming removed 3 bases from V and 6 bases from J, with 14 bases in between. The germline V gene has CDR1 MNHEY and CDR2 SMNVEV (reference sequence).